What follows are 28 T cell receptor beta chains derived from one specimen sequenced in a study of T cell changes during pregnancy in multiple sclerosis. The protocol was immunoSEQ multiplex PCR, while the TCRdb copy is restricted to in-frame clones and leaves out a portion. The sample has tens of thousands of clones; about nine tenths are singletons. The starting material was CD8+ T cells from peripheral blood mononuclear cells, obtained in the second trimester of pregnancy. These receptors were taken from a female donor with multiple sclerosis, enrolled in a pregnancy study.

The V call is TRBV27, the J call TRBJ2-2; 8 bases agree with TRBD1. Germline CDR1 and CDR2: MNHEY and SMNVEV (reference sequence). With V trimmed by 3 bases and J by 6 bases, 6 bases remained unmatched. The CDR3 covers 15 residues. The CDR3 DNA follows: TGTGCCAGCAGTTTCTGGACAGGGATGGCCGGGGAGCTGTTTTTT. It encodes CASSFWTGMAGELFF.

V is TRBV7-5 and J is TRBJ2-7; the D segment call TRBD2 is taken from the table without a DNA check. TRBV7-5 is recorded as a pseudogene. CDR3 length: 16 residues. The CDR3 nucleotides are TGTGCCAGAAGCGTCCAGGGTAGCGGGATGTATTACGAGCAGTACTTC. It translates to CARSVQGSGMYYEQYF.

The rearrangement joins TRBV6-1 to TRBJ2-3; D might be TRBD2 (6 bases). Germline V gives CDR1 MNHNS, CDR2 SASEGT. The CDR3 has 15 amino acids. V shed 2 bases and J shed 4 bases, with 13 bases lying between them. The CDR3 here is CASSERGGSADTQYF. Written as DNA, the CDR3 is TGTGCCAGCAGTGAACGTGGGGGGTCCGCAGATACGCAGTATTTT.

The chain joins TRBV4-2 to TRBJ1-2; D is unresolved. With 2 bases removed from V and 1 base from J, the gap between germline ends came to 5 bases. This CDR3 has 13 residues. Germline V gives CDR1 LGHNA, CDR2 YNFKEQ. CDR3 bases: TGTGCCAGCAGCCAATACTTTAACTATGGCTACACCTTC. It codes for CASSQYFNYGYTF.

V is TRBV11-2 and J is TRBJ2-7; D is ambiguous. CDR1 is SGHAT, CDR2 FQNNGV, per germline. The CDR3 contains 15 residues. V was cut by 2 bases and J by 7 bases, with 18 bases left in between. CDR3 nucleotides: TGTGCCAGCAGCTTAATCGCAATACCTCTACGGGAGCAGTACTTC. Translation gives CASSLIAIPLREQYF.

As DNA, the CDR3 is TGTGCCAGCAGCTTAGGGAGTCAGGGGACGCAGTACGAGCAGTACTTC. It is translated as CASSLGSQGTQYEQYF. The rearrangement links TRBV7-9 to TRBJ2-7; a possible D gene is TRBD1 (6 bases). Germline CDR1 SEHNR, CDR2 FQNEAQ (reference sequence). CDR3 length equals 16 residues. Deletions cut 1 base from V and 4 bases from J, with 17 bases between.

The chain is built from TRBV7-9 and TRBJ2-5; 7 positions match TRBD1. Germline V gene lookup returns CDR1 SEHNR and CDR2 FQNEAQ (reference sequence). The CDR3 has 19 residues. The junction had 18 bases not matched to a gene; V was cut back by 4 bases and J by 1 base. Here the CDR3 DNA reads TGTGCCAGCAGCTCCCCGACAGGGATAGTATCATCGATCCAAGAGACCCAGTACTTC. It codes for CASSSPTGIVSSIQETQYF.

J is TRBJ2-1 and V is TRBV7-9; 12 nucleotides match TRBD2. The CDR3 is made up of 17 amino acids. CDR1 is SEHNR and CDR2 is FQNEAQ in the germline V gene (reference sequence). With V trimmed by 4 bases and J by 6 bases, 10 bases remained unmatched. The chain's CDR3 is CASSSPTSGSLRNEQFF. DNA for the CDR3: TGTGCCAGCAGCTCCCCGACTAGCGGGAGTCTTCGCAATGAGCAGTTCTTC.

The chain combines TRBV13 with TRBJ1-2, with D possibly TRBD1 on 5 matching bases. The ends were cut back, 5 bases at V and 0 bases at J, with 13 bases in the middle. CDR3 length: 15 residues. In germline, CDR1 is PRHDT, CDR2 FYEKMQ (reference sequence). The CDR3: CASSQQGEANYGYTF. The CDR3 DNA reads TGTGCCAGCAGCCAACAAGGGGAGGCTAACTATGGCTACACCTTC.

V gene TRBV10-1 combines with J gene TRBJ2-7; D is possibly TRBD1 (6 bases). V was trimmed by 3 bases and J by 3 bases, leaving 15 bases between them. Germline V CDR1 and CDR2: WNHNN, SYGVQD (reference sequence). The CDR3 is made up of 15 amino acids. The CDR3 spells CASSDGLGALYEQYF. CDR3 DNA: TGCGCCAGCAGTGATGGCCTGGGGGCCCTCTACGAGCAGTACTTC.

This clone was found a few times. The chain combines TRBV4-1 with TRBJ2-2; a possible D gene is TRBD2 (6 bases). V was cut by 3 bases and J by 6 bases, with 14 bases left in between. From germline, CDR1 is MGHRA and CDR2 YSYEKL. CDR3 size: 15 residues. The CDR3 DNA reads as TGCGCCAGCAGCCACACCCTGGGGGGATCCGGGGAGCTGTTTTTT. Protein product: CASSHTLGGSGELFF.

The chain couples TRBV2 to TRBJ2-5; 13 bases map to TRBD2. This CDR3 is built from 15 residues. The V gene's germline CDR1 is SNHLY and CDR2 FYNNEI. V shed 5 bases and J 5 bases; nucleotides not matched to a gene: 5. CDR3 bases: TGTGCCAGCAGTTCACTAGCGGGAGGGGGGGAGACCCAGTACTTC. It encodes CASSSLAGGGETQYF.

The genes are TRBV4-1 and TRBJ2-5, with D perhaps TRBD2 (5 bases). Germline CDR1 is MGHRA and CDR2 is YSYEKL. V lost 0 bases and J 5 bases, leaving 10 bases between the germline ends. There are 14 residues in the CDR3. The CDR3 DNA sequence: TGCGCCAGCAGCCAAGATCTTAGGGAGGAGACCCAGTACTTC. Its translation is CASSQDLREETQYF.

V gene TRBV12-5 combines with J gene TRBJ1-2; D not certain. CDR3 size: 15 residues. With 6 bases removed from V and 4 bases from J, the gap between germline ends came to 18 bases. The germline CDR1 and CDR2 sequences are LGHNT and FRNRAP. The CDR3 nucleotides read TGTGCTAGTGGGGGAGGCGGAACGGATCTCTATGGCTACACCTTC. Amino acids: CASGGGGTDLYGYTF.

This chain connects TRBV4-3 to TRBJ2-2, with 9 bases fitting TRBD2. The CDR3 extends over 16 amino acids. V lost 0 bases, J lost 4 bases, and 3 bases stayed unmatched. The V gene's germline CDR1 is LGHNA and CDR2 YSLEER. The CDR3 is CASSQELAGTTGELFF. The CDR3 coding sequence is TGCGCCAGCAGCCAAGAGCTAGCGGGAACCACCGGGGAGCTGTTTTTT.

The rearrangement links TRBV27 to TRBJ1-1, with D possibly TRBD1 on 5 matching bases. The V and J ends lost 8 bases and 0 bases respectively, with 19 bases between them. There are 16 residues in the CDR3. Per germline, CDR1 MNHEY and CDR2 SMNVEV (reference sequence). CDR3 coding DNA: TGTGCCAGCTCCCACGGGGCAGGGAGGATGAACACTGAAGCTTTCTTT. Translated, it gives CASSHGAGRMNTEAFF.

The chain couples TRBV29-1 to TRBJ1-4; 7 bases map to TRBD1. CDR3 length: 12 residues. V lost 7 bases and J lost 7; bases outside the gene matches: 6. Germline V lookup: CDR1 SQVTM, CDR2 ANQGSEA. The CDR3: CSARQGPEKLFF. CDR3 coding DNA: TGCAGCGCTAGACAGGGCCCTGAAAAACTGTTTTTT.

The chain has TRBV28 and TRBJ1-1; D is ambiguous. Trimming cost V 5 bases and J 2 bases, with 9 bases left between them. Per germline, CDR1 MDHEN and CDR2 SYDVKM. This CDR3 contains 13 residues. CDR3 residues: CASSPSLNTEAFF. DNA of the CDR3: TGTGCCAGCAGTCCATCACTAAACACTGAAGCTTTCTTT.

V is TRBV27 and J is TRBJ2-7, with D possibly TRBD2 on 6 matching bases. Germline V gene data show CDR1 as MNHEY and CDR2 as SMNVEV (reference sequence). This CDR3 spans 14 amino acids. V shed 2 bases and J shed 3 bases, with 11 bases lying between them. CDR3 DNA: TGTGCCAGCAGTTTAGCGGGATCCGTCTACGAGCAGTACTTC. This encodes CASSLAGSVYEQYF.

The V gene is TRBV7-2, the J gene TRBJ2-1; 10 bases match TRBD2. This CDR3 region has 15 residues. With 5 bases clipped from V and 3 bases from J, the junction kept 4 bases outside the gene matches. Germline lookup yields CDR1 SGHTA and CDR2 FQGNSA. As DNA, the CDR3 is TGTGCCAGCAGCCCTAGCGGGAGTTTCTACAATGAGCAGTTCTTC. It specifies CASSPSGSFYNEQFF.

CDR3 loop: CASSIGEGGNYGYTF. Written as DNA, the CDR3 is TGTGCCAGTAGTATCGGGGAGGGGGGCAACTATGGCTACACCTTC. V gene TRBV19 combines with J gene TRBJ1-2; the D gene is possibly TRBD1 (6 bases). CDR1 is LNHDA and CDR2 is SQIVND in the germline V gene (reference sequence). This CDR3 has 15 amino acids. V was trimmed by 3 bases and J by 2 bases, leaving 13 bases between them.

The V gene is TRBV6-5, the J gene TRBJ2-1, with unresolved D. This CDR3 spans 13 amino acids. Germline CDR1 MNHEY, CDR2 SVGAGI. V lost 4 bases, J lost 3 bases, and 7 bases lay in between. The CDR3 is CASSSSRYNEQFF. The CDR3 nucleotides read TGTGCCAGCAGTTCCTCCCGCTACAATGAGCAGTTCTTC.

The chain recombines TRBV19 with TRBJ1-2, with TRBD1 identical over 7 bases. The germline V gene has CDR1 LNHDA and CDR2 SQIVND (reference sequence). With V trimmed by 3 bases and J by 4 bases, 11 bases remained unmatched. CDR3 size: 16 residues. The CDR3 coding sequence is TGTGCCAGTAGTATTAACCATTTGGGACAGATCTATGGCTACACCTTC. Translated: CASSINHLGQIYGYTF. The variable domain in full, with the rest retrieved from reference TRBV19 and TRBJ1-2, is DGGITQSPKYLFRKEGQNVTLSCEQNLNHDAMYWYRQDPGQGLRLIYYSQIVNDFQKGDIAEGYSVSREKKESFPLTVTSAQKNPTAFYLCASSINHLGQIYGYTFGSGTRLTVV.

The CDR3 loop reads CAGKTGDSYEQYF. The CDR3 region has the DNA TGCGCCGGGAAGACAGGGGACTCCTACGAGCAGTACTTC. V usage is TRBV10-2 and J usage is TRBJ2-7; 8 bases align to TRBD1. Germline V gives CDR1 WSHSY, CDR2 SAAADI. This CDR3 region has 13 residues. J gave up 0 bases and V 11 bases, and 6 bases lay outside the gene matches.

The V gene is TRBV10-1, the J gene TRBJ2-7, with 11 bases matching TRBD2. Germline lookup yields CDR1 WNHNN and CDR2 SYGVQD (reference sequence). The V segment lost 6 bases and the J segment 4 bases; nucleotides outside the gene matches: 8. This CDR3 is built from 15 residues. The CDR3 reads CASRGTSGRKYEQYF. The CDR3 nucleotides are TGCGCCAGCAGAGGAACTAGCGGGAGAAAATACGAGCAGTACTTC.

The rearrangement links TRBV7-9 to TRBJ2-5, with TRBD1 identical over 8 bases. Germline V gene data show CDR1 as SEHNR and CDR2 as FQNEAQ (reference sequence). The CDR3 runs to 15 residues. V shed 5 bases, J shed 4 bases, and the junction held 9 bases outside the gene matches. CDR3 nucleotides: TGTGCCAGCAGCCCCCGGACAGGGCTTTCAGAGACCCAGTACTTC. It encodes CASSPRTGLSETQYF.

The chain uses TRBV9 and TRBJ2-3; possible D gene TRBD2, 6 bases. The CDR3 is 16 residues long. Trimming left V 3 bases short and J 6 bases short, with 20 bases between. The germline CDR1 and CDR2 sequences are SGDLS and YYNGEE. In nucleotides, the CDR3 is TGTGCCAGCAGCGCATATTTTGGAGGGCCCTCGGATACGCAGTATTTT. This gives the protein CASSAYFGGPSDTQYF.

The chain employs TRBV11-2 and TRBJ1-2, with unresolved D. There are 15 residues in the CDR3. CDR1 and CDR2 (germline): SGHAT, FQNNGV. Trimming removed 1 base from V and 0 bases from J, with 9 bases in between. CDR3 region: CASSLAPNPNYGYTF. The CDR3 DNA sequence: TGTGCCAGCAGCTTAGCCCCAAATCCTAACTATGGCTACACCTTC. Using reference TRBV11-2 and TRBJ1-2 for the parts outside the CDR3, the full variable domain is EAGVAQSPRYKIIEKRQSVAFWCNPISGHATLYWYQQILGQGPKLLIQFQNNGVVDDSQLPKDRFSAERLKGVDSTLKIQPAKLEDSAVYLCASSLAPNPNYGYTFGSGTRLTVV.